This T cell receptor beta chain comes out of a study of CD8 T cells in ankylosing spondylitis. The study, taken as a whole, reports: Significant enrichment of disease-linked clones was reported in matched ankylosing spondylitis synovial fluid.

The TCR beta libraries were generated through quantitative 5'-RACE incorporating molecular barcodes. MiXCR was run by TCRdb on the 5' RACE reads, yielding one entry per CDR3 protein. The table has 50,000 to 70,000 distinct CDR3 sequences, around 6.5% seen once. This clonotype showed up just a few times. What it binds is not known. The CDR3 runs to 14 residues. V was clipped by 6 bases and J by 2 bases; unmatched bases: 4. From germline, CDR1 is MDHEN and CDR2 SYDVKM. The receptor comes from a male donor with ankylosing spondylitis. The J gene is TRBJ1-2, the V gene TRBV28; TRBD1 aligns across 9 bases. Sequencing was performed on synovial fluid, either unsorted or a sorted T cell fraction (not recorded which). The CDR3 sequence: CASSHGTGNYGYTF. DNA of the CDR3: TGTGCCAGCAGCCACGGGACAGGGAACTATGGCTACACCTTC.